The source of this T cell receptor (beta chain) is a study of T-cell reconstitution after alpha-beta-depleted transplantation in children. The junction had 8 bases not matched to a gene; V was cut back by 8 bases and J by 5 bases. This CDR3 spans 16 amino acids. The germline gives CDR1 MNHEY, CDR2 SVGEGT. Unique molecular identifiers were incorporated into the prepared TCRbeta library. TCRdb re-analysed the PCR reads in MiXCR, keeping a single row per CDR3 protein. The sample includes hundreds of thousands of distinct CDR3 sequences, roughly a tenth of them seen just once. Only a few counts were recorded for this clonotype. Its antigen is currently unknown. Overall study results and limits: Alpha-beta T cells present about two months after transplant were reported to originate from several hundred expanded graft clones. Among T cells one year after transplant, newly produced cells accounted for most counts and diversity.

Material: PBMCs, obtained before TCRalphabeta/CD19-depleted stem cell transplant. The chain employs TRBV6-2 or TRBV6-3 and TRBJ2-3; 15 nucleotides line up with TRBD2. This receptor was obtained from a boy under three years old with acute myeloid leukemia, due to receive a stem cell transplant. The CDR3 DNA reads as TGTGCCAGCGGTCGGACTAGCGGGAGGGCCGGAGATACGCAGTATTTT. Its translation: CASGRTSGRAGDTQYF.